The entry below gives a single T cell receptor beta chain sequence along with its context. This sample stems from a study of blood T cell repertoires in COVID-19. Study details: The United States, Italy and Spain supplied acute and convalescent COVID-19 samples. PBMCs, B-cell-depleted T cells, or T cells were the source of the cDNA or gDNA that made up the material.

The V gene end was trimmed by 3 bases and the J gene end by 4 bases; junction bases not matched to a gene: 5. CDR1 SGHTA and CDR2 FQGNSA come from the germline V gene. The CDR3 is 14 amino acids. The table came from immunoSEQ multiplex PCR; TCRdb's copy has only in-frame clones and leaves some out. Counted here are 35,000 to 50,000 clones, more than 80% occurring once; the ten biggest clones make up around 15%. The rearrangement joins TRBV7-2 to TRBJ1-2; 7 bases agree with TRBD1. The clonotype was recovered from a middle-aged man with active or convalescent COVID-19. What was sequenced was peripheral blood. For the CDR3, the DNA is TGTGCCAGCAGCTTTGGAGGGGGCCGCTATGGCTACACCTTC. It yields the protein CASSFGGGRYGYTF.